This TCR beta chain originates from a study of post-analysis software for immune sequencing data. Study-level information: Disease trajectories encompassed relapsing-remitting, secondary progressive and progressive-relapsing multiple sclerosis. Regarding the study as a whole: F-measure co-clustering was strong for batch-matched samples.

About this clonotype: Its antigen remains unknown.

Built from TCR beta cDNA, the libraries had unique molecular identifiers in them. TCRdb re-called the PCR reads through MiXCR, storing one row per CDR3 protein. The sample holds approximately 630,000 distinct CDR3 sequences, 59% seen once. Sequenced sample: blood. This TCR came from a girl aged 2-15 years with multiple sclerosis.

CDR3 region: CASTLGTGGQQETQYF. CDR3 DNA: TGTGCCAGTACCTTGGGGACAGGGGGCCAACAAGAGACCCAGTACTTC. The V gene is TRBV2, the J gene TRBJ2-5, with 12 nucleotides matching TRBD1. From germline, CDR1 is SNHLY and CDR2 FYNNEI. CDR3 length: 16 residues. The junction had 10 bases not matched to a gene; V was cut back by 9 bases and J by 2 bases.